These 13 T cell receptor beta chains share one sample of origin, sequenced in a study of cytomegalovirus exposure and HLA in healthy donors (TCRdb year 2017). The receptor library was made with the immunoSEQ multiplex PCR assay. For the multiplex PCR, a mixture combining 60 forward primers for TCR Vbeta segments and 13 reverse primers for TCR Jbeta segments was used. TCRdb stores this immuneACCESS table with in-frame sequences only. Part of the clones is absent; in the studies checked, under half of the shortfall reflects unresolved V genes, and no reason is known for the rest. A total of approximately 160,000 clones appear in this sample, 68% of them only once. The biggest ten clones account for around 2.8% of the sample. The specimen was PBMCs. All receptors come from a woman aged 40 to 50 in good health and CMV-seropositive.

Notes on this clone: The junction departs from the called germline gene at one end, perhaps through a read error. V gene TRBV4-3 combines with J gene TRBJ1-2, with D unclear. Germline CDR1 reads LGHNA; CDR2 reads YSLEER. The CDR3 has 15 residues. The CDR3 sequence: CASSQGRTVLYGYPF. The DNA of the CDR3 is TGCGCCAGCAGCCAAGGCAGAACAGTCCTTTATGGCTACCCCTTC.

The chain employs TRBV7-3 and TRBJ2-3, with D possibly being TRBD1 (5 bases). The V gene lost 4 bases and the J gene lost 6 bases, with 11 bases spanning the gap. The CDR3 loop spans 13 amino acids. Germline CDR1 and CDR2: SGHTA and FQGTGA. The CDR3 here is CASSSAQADTQYF. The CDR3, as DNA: TGTGCCAGCAGCTCGGCACAGGCGGATACGCAGTATTTT.

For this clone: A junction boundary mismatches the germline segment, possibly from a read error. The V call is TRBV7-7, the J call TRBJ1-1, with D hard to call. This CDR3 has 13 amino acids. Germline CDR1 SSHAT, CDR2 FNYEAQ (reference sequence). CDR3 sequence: CASSLQENTEAFF. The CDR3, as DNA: TGTGCTAGCAGCTTGCAGGAGAACACTGAAGCTTTCTTT. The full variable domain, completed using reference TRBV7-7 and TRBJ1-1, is GAGVSQSPRYKVTKRGQDVTLRCDPISSHATLYWYQQALGQGPEFLTYFNYEAQPDKSGLPSDRFSAERPEGSISTLTIQRTEQRDSAMYRCASSLQENTEAFFGQGTRLTVV.

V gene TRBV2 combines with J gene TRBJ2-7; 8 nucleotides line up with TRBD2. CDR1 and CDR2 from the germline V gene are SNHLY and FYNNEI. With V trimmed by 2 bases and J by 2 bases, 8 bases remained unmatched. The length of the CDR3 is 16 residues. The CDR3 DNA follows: TGTGCCAGCAGTGAACCCCGGGGGGGAGGAACCTACGAGCAGTACTTC. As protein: CASSEPRGGGTYEQYF.

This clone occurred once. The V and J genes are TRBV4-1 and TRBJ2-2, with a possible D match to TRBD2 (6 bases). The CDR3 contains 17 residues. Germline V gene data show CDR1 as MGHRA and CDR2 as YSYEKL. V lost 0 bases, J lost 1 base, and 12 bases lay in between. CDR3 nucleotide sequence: TGCGCCAGCAGCCAAGAACGTGCGGGGCGGAACACCGGGGAGCTGTTTTTT. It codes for CASSQERAGRNTGELFF.

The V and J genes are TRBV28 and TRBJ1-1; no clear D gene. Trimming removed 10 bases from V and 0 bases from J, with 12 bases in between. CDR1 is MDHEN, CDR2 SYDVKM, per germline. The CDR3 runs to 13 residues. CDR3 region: CATLRFMNTEAFF. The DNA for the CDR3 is TGTGCCACCCTAAGATTTATGAACACTGAAGCTTTCTTT.

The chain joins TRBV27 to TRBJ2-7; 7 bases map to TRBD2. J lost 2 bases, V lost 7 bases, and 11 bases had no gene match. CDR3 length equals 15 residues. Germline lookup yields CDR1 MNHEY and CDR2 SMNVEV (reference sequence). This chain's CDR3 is CASTPLAGGAYEQYF. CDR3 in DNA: TGTGCCAGCACCCCTTTAGCGGGTGGCGCCTACGAGCAGTACTTC.

The CDR3 spells CASSIGTDNEKLFF. The CDR3 bases are TGTGCCAGTAGTATCGGGACAGACAATGAAAAACTGTTTTTT. The V call is TRBV19, the J call TRBJ1-4; 7 nucleotides line up with TRBD1. Trimming removed 3 bases from V and 5 bases from J; junction bases left unmatched: 3. The germline V gene encodes CDR1 LNHDA and CDR2 SQIVND (reference sequence). CDR3 length: 14 amino acids.

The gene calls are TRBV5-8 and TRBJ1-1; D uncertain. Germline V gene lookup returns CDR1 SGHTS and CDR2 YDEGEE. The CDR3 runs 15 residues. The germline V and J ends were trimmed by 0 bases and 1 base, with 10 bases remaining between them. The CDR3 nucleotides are TGTGCCAGCAGCTTGGTTGGCGGTTGGAACACTGAAGCTTTCTTT. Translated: CASSLVGGWNTEAFF.

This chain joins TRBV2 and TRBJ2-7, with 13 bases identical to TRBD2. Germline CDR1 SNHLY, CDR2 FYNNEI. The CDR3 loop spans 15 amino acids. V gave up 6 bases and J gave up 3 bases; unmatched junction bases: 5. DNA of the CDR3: TGTGCCAGCAGGGGGGGGACTAGCGGGAACTACGAGCAGTACTTC. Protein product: CASRGGTSGNYEQYF. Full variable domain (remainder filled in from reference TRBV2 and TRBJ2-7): EPEVTQTPSHQVTQMGQEVILRCVPISNHLYFYWYRQILGQKVEFLVSFYNNEISEKSEIFDDQFSVERPDGSNFTLKIRSTKLEDSAMYFCASRGGTSGNYEQYFGPGTRLTVT.

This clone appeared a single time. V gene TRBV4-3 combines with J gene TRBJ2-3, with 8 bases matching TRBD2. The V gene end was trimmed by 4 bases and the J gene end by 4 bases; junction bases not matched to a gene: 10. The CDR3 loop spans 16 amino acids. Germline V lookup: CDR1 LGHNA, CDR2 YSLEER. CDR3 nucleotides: TGCGCCAGCAGCCCTCAGGGTAGCGGGAACGCAGATACGCAGTATTTT. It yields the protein CASSPQGSGNADTQYF.

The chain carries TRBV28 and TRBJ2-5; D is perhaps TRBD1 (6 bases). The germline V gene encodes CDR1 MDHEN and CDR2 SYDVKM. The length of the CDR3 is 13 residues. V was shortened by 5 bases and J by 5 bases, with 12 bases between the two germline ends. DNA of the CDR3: TGTGCCAGCAGTAAACAGGGTTCGGAGACCCAGTACTTC. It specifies CASSKQGSETQYF.

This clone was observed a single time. DNA for the CDR3: TGTGCCAGCTCACCTCGAGGTGAGGGAACTGAAGCTTTCTTT. This translates into CASSPRGEGTEAFF. This chain joins TRBV18 and TRBJ1-1, with D unresolved. Per the germline V gene, CDR1 is KGHSH and CDR2 is LQKENI. The CDR3 is 14 residues long. V was clipped by 3 bases and J by 5 bases, with 13 bases between them.